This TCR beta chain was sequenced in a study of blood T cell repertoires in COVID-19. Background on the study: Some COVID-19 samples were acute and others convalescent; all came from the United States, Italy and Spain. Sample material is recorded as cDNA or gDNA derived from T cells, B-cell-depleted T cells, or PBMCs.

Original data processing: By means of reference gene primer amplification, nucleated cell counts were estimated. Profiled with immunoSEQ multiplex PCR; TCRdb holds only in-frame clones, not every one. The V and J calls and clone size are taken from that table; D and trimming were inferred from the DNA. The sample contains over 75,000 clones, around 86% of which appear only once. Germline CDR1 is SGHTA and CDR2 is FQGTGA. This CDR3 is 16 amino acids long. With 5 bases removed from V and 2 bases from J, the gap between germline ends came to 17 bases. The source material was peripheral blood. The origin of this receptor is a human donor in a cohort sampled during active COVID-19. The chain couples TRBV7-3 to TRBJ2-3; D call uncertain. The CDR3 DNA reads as TGTGCCAGCAGCCCCACGGGTTTTTCTTACACAGATACGCAGTATTTT. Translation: CASSPTGFSYTDTQYF.